The 21 T cell receptor beta chains listed next were all sequenced from one sample in a study of a mutant IDH1 vaccine in newly diagnosed glioma. Time point given: week 35, safety follow-up. All doses held 300 ug of mutant IDH1 20-mer peptide, with topical imiquimod. Profiled with immunoSEQ multiplex PCR; TCRdb holds only in-frame clones, not every one. Of 25,000 to 40,000 clones in the sample, more than 75% were seen once. Antigens of these TCRs are unknown. The sample consisted of PBMCs, taken from a glioma patient whose treatment included an IDH1 peptide vaccine. The receptors stem from a middle-aged woman with glioma.

The chain joins TRBV4-1 to TRBJ2-5; D could derive from TRBD1 or TRBD2 (6 bases each). The ends were cut back, 1 base at V and 1 base at J, with 16 bases in the middle. Germline V gives CDR1 MGHRA, CDR2 YSYEKL. This CDR3 has 17 residues. The DNA for the CDR3 is TGCGCCAGCAGCCAAGTGATGGGGGGCCTCCTCCAAGAGACCCAGTACTTC. It is translated as CASSQVMGGLLQETQYF.

This sequence joins TRBV6-5 and TRBJ2-1, with TRBD1 matching 8 bases. After removal of 5 bases from V and 12 bases from J, the junction contained 3 bases not matched to a gene. The CDR3 spans 11 residues. Per germline, CDR1 MNHEY and CDR2 SVGAGI. The CDR3: CASSNGQGQFF. The CDR3 DNA reads TGTGCCAGCAGTAACGGACAGGGGCAGTTCTTC.

A few counts support this clone. This chain's CDR3 is CASSAERGGTDTQYF. The CDR3 DNA follows: TGTGCCAGCAGTGCGGAGCGGGGGGGCACAGATACGCAGTATTTT. V gene TRBV2 combines with J gene TRBJ2-3; 9 bases line up with TRBD2. Trimming took 4 bases from V and 1 from J; bases not matched to a gene: 3. CDR3 length: 15 residues. The germline V gene encodes CDR1 SNHLY and CDR2 FYNNEI.

The V gene is TRBV5-5, the J gene TRBJ2-5; D possibly corresponds to TRBD1 (6 bases). Trimming removed 3 bases from V and 5 bases from J, with 17 bases in between. The CDR3 contains 15 residues. Germline loops: CDR1 SGHKS, CDR2 YYEKEE (reference sequence). DNA of the CDR3: TGTGCCAGCAGCTCCCTAGGGGGTGAGGAGGAGACCCAGTACTTC. This sequence encodes CASSSLGGEEETQYF.

This clone was seen once. The chain uses TRBV2 and TRBJ1-2; D may be TRBD1 (5 bases). The length of the CDR3 is 13 residues. V was shortened by 6 bases and J by 6 bases, with 14 bases between the two germline ends. The germline gives CDR1 SNHLY, CDR2 FYNNEI. This CDR3 reads CASSGTSGDGYTF. As DNA, the CDR3 is TGTGCCAGCAGCGGGACCTCCGGGGATGGCTACACCTTC.

The chain joins TRBV4-1 to TRBJ2-3, with TRBD2 matching 8 bases. CDR1 is MGHRA and CDR2 is YSYEKL in the germline V gene. V lost 4 bases, J lost 2 bases, and 5 bases stayed unmatched. CDR3 size: 15 residues. The CDR3 coding sequence is TGCGCCAGCAGCCGAGGAGCGGGAGTCACAGATACGCAGTATTTT. Protein product: CASSRGAGVTDTQYF.

This clone is a singleton in its sample. This rearrangement joins TRBV9 to TRBJ2-5, with TRBD2 matching 8 bases. The junction had 5 bases not matched to a gene; V was cut back by 2 bases and J by 2 bases. This CDR3 region has 15 residues. Per germline, CDR1 SGDLS and CDR2 YYNGEE. Here the CDR3 DNA reads TGTGCCAGCAGCGTCGTAATAGCGGGACAAGAGACCCAGTACTTC. It yields the protein CASSVVIAGQETQYF. Filled out from reference TRBV9 and TRBJ2-5, the complete variable domain reads DSGVTQTPKHLITATGQRVTLRCSPRSGDLSVYWYQQSLDQGLQFLIQYYNGEERAKGNILERFSAQQFPDLHSELNLSSLELGDSALYFCASSVVIAGQETQYFGPGTRLLVL.

There are a few counts of this clone. This sequence joins TRBV7-2 and TRBJ2-3; perhaps D is TRBD1 or TRBD2 (5 bases each). Trimming stripped 5 bases from V and 3 bases from J, with 12 bases between. This CDR3 region has 14 residues. Germline lookup yields CDR1 SGHTA and CDR2 FQGNSA. CDR3 coding DNA: TGTGCCAGCAGCCCGGGACCTGGGACAGATACGCAGTATTTT. Translating gives CASSPGPGTDTQYF.

The V gene is TRBV27, the J gene TRBJ2-2; D remains unclear. The length of the CDR3 is 13 residues. V was shortened by 6 bases and J by 0 bases, with 5 bases between the two germline ends. Germline V lookup: CDR1 MNHEY, CDR2 SMNVEV (reference sequence). CDR3 DNA sequence: TGTGCCAGCAGCCCCTCGAACACCGGGGAGCTGTTTTTT. Residues: CASSPSNTGELFF.

The J gene is TRBJ1-5, the V gene TRBV11-2; TRBD1 matches 9 bases. The length of the CDR3 is 14 residues. Germline-derived CDR1 and CDR2 are SGHAT and FQNNGV. Losses at the gene ends were 1 base for V and 11 bases for J; bases not matched to a gene: 6. CDR3 coding DNA: TGTGCCAGCAGCTTAGTTTGGGGACAGGGAACCCAGCATTTT. Translating it yields CASSLVWGQGTQHF. Combining the CDR3 with reference TRBV11-2 and TRBJ1-5 gives the whole variable domain EAGVAQSPRYKIIEKRQSVAFWCNPISGHATLYWYQQILGQGPKLLIQFQNNGVVDDSQLPKDRFSAERLKGVDSTLKIQPAKLEDSAVYLCASSLVWGQGTQHFGDGTRLSIL.

This chain uses TRBV11-3 with TRBJ2-6; TRBD1 aligns across 7 bases. The CDR3 loop spans 16 amino acids. Germline V gene lookup returns CDR1 SGHNT and CDR2 YENEEA. The J segment lost 0 bases and the V segment lost 4 bases, leaving 3 bases of the junction unmatched. CDR3 bases: TGTGCCAGCAGCTCAGGGGACAGCTCTGGGGCCAACGTCCTGACTTTC. Translated: CASSSGDSSGANVLTF.

The gene calls are TRBV4-3 and TRBJ2-1; TRBD1 matches 7 bases. V lost 7 bases, J lost 0 bases, and 3 bases stayed unmatched. The germline V gene has CDR1 LGHNA and CDR2 YSLEER. The length of the CDR3 is 14 residues. The CDR3 region is CASKGAPSYNEQFF. CDR3 coding DNA: TGCGCCAGCAAGGGGGCCCCCTCCTACAATGAGCAGTTCTTC.

The chain carries TRBV13 and TRBJ1-3; D is ambiguous. Germline lookup yields CDR1 PRHDT and CDR2 FYEKMQ (reference sequence). The V and J ends lost 3 bases and 4 bases respectively, with 7 bases between them. This CDR3 is built from 13 residues. For the CDR3, the DNA is TGTGCCAGCAGCTTCGGCGTAGGAAACACCATATATTTT. Translated, it gives CASSFGVGNTIYF.

This chain joins TRBV14 and TRBJ2-7; 9 bases line up with TRBD1. The CDR3 is 17 amino acids. Unmatched junction bases numbered 6, after V lost 0 bases and J lost 0 bases. Germline V CDR1 and CDR2: SGHDN, FVKESK. The CDR3 sequence is CASSQDRGTGLSYEQYF. Here the CDR3 DNA reads TGTGCCAGCAGCCAAGATAGAGGGACAGGGCTCTCCTACGAGCAGTACTTC.

The J gene is TRBJ1-2, the V gene TRBV10-3; D is uncertain. This CDR3 spans 14 amino acids. CDR1 ENHRY and CDR2 SYGVKD come from the germline V gene. Trimming left V 6 bases short and J 2 bases short, with 13 bases between. CDR3 bases: TGTGCCATCAGGCCGATGGCTTTAAACTATGGCTACACCTTC. It codes for CAIRPMALNYGYTF.

The V and J genes are TRBV6-5 and TRBJ1-3; 8 positions match TRBD1. Germline V CDR1 and CDR2: MNHEY, SVGAGI. The ends lost 6 bases at V and 4 bases at J; junction bases unmatched: 5. The CDR3 runs to 14 residues. The DNA for the CDR3 is TGTGCCAGCAGCCTAACAGGGGGAGGAAACACCATATATTTT. Amino acids: CASSLTGGGNTIYF.

The sample holds a few counts of this clone. The rearrangement uses TRBV4-2 and TRBJ1-1, with D hard to call. The CDR3 loop spans 14 amino acids. V was shortened by 1 base and J by 1 base, with 7 bases between the two germline ends. Germline assignment: CDR1 LGHNA and CDR2 YNFKEQ. The CDR3, as DNA: TGTGCCAGCAGCCAAGGCCCCAGGAACACTGAAGCTTTCTTT. The encoded protein is CASSQGPRNTEAFF.

The rearrangement uses TRBV6-5 and TRBJ2-7; D is perhaps TRBD2 (5 bases). Germline CDR1 is MNHEY and CDR2 is SVGAGI. The V and J ends lost 5 bases and 4 bases respectively, with 9 bases between them. The CDR3 length is 12 residues. The CDR3 loop reads CASSTRTYEQYF. CDR3 nucleotides: TGTGCCAGCAGTACACGGACTTACGAGCAGTACTTC.

This clone was found a few times. The DNA of the CDR3 is TGTGCCAGCAGCCCCCCAAGGGGCATGAACACTGAAGCTTTCTTT. It specifies CASSPPRGMNTEAFF. The chain uses TRBV5-4 and TRBJ1-1, with a tentative D call TRBD1 (5 bases). The V end was cut by 4 bases, the J end by 0 bases, with 13 bases between. The CDR3 totals 15 residues. Germline CDR1 and CDR2: SGHNT and YYREEE (reference sequence). Filled out from reference TRBV5-4 and TRBJ1-1, the complete variable domain reads ETGVTQSPTHLIKTRGQQVTLRCSSQSGHNTVSWYQQALGQGPQFIFQYYREEENGRGNFPPRFSGLQFPNYSSELNVNALELDDSALYLCASSPPRGMNTEAFFGQGTRLTVV.

This clone appeared a single time. The CDR3 nucleotides are TGCGCCAGCAGCTTGGTTACCGGGACAGGGGGCAGTGAGCAGTACTTC. It yields the protein CASSLVTGTGGSEQYF. The chain uses TRBV5-1 and TRBJ2-7; 12 bases agree with TRBD1. The CDR3 contains 16 residues. With V trimmed by 0 bases and J by 7 bases, 8 bases remained unmatched. Germline assignment: CDR1 SGHRS and CDR2 YFSETQ. Filled out from reference TRBV5-1 and TRBJ2-7, the complete variable domain reads KAGVTQTPRYLIKTRGQQVTLSCSPISGHRSVSWYQQTPGQGLQFLFEYFSETQRNKGNFPGRFSGRQFSNSRSEMNVSTLELGDSALYLCASSLVTGTGGSEQYFGPGTRLTVT.

The V gene is TRBV9, the J gene TRBJ2-7, with TRBD1 matching over 11 bases. Germline V CDR1 and CDR2: SGDLS, YYNGEE. The CDR3 is 15 residues long. V dropped 3 bases and J dropped 3; count of bases not matched to a gene: 5. The CDR3 sequence is CASSAPGTGGYEQYF. CDR3 in DNA: TGTGCCAGCAGCGCTCCCGGGACAGGGGGCTACGAGCAGTACTTC. Looking up the rest from reference TRBV9 and TRBJ2-7 gives the full variable domain: DSGVTQTPKHLITATGQRVTLRCSPRSGDLSVYWYQQSLDQGLQFLIQYYNGEERAKGNILERFSAQQFPDLHSELNLSSLELGDSALYFCASSAPGTGGYEQYFGPGTRLTVT.